The subject of this entry is one TCR beta chain. This sample was taken from a study of T cell clonotyping in hematopoietic cell transplantation. V shed 1 base, J shed 8 bases, and the junction held 11 bases outside the gene matches. The V gene's germline CDR1 is MDHEN and CDR2 SYDVKM. There are 17 residues in the CDR3. Method: immunoSEQ multiplex PCR; TCRdb's copy keeps in-frame clones and lacks some. The sample lists about 19,000 clones, roughly three quarters occurring once. The sample comprised peripheral blood mononuclear cells. This sequence joins TRBV28 and TRBJ1-5, with 10 bases aligning to TRBD1. The TCR comes from a man aged 60 to 75 in good health. Some clones in this sample may be carry-over from other donors' samples. In DNA, the CDR3 is TGTGCCAGCAGTTTATTGGGCGGGACAGGGGAGGGGGAGCCCCAGCATTTT. Translating gives CASSLLGGTGEGEPQHF. Filled out from reference TRBV28 and TRBJ1-5, the complete variable domain reads DVKVTQSSRYLVKRTGEKVFLECVQDMDHENMFWYRQDPGLGLRLIYFSYDVKMKEKGDIPEGYSVSREKKERFSLILESASTNQTSMYLCASSLLGGTGEGEPQHFGDGTRLSIL.